Following are 15 T cell receptor beta chains from one sample sequenced in a study of blood T cell repertoires in COVID-19. The assay was immunoSEQ multiplex PCR, and TCRdb's table has in-frame clones only and misses some. The data show about 500,000 clones, around 87% seen once. The sample comprised PBMCs or T cells enriched from blood (not recorded which). The receptor set was obtained from a woman aged 18-29 years who had recovered from COVID-19.

This clone was found a few times. This chain links TRBV6-1 with TRBJ1-1; D gene unclear. V was shortened by 3 bases and J by 4 bases, with 3 bases between the two germline ends. CDR1 and CDR2 (germline): MNHNS, SASEGT. This CDR3 contains 11 residues. This CDR3 is CASSESTEAFF. DNA of the CDR3: TGTGCCAGCAGTGAGAGCACTGAAGCTTTCTTT.

V usage is TRBV3-1 (or the pseudogene TRBV3-2) and J usage is TRBJ2-2; D remains unclear. Germline V gene data show CDR1 as LGHDT and CDR2 as YNNKEL (reference sequence). Trimming removed 0 bases at V and 3 bases at J, with 11 bases between. The CDR3 consists of 16 residues. This chain's CDR3 is CASSQEASAYTGELFF. The CDR3 DNA sequence: TGTGCCAGCAGCCAAGAGGCAAGCGCGTACACCGGGGAGCTGTTTTTT.

The chain combines TRBV3-1 (or the pseudogene TRBV3-2) with TRBJ1-4, with 9 nucleotides matching TRBD1. The length of the CDR3 is 16 residues. With V trimmed by 0 bases and J by 7 bases, 6 bases remained unmatched. The germline CDR1 and CDR2 sequences are LGHDT and YNNKEL (reference sequence). In DNA form, the CDR3 reads TGTGCCAGCAGCCAAGATCTACAGGGGGCAGGTGAAAAACTGTTTTTT. Residues: CASSQDLQGAGEKLFF.

The rearrangement uses TRBV7-9 and TRBJ1-5, with D unclear. CDR3 size: 13 residues. Germline V lookup: CDR1 SEHNR, CDR2 FQNEAQ (reference sequence). V lost 4 bases, J lost 9 bases, and 13 bases lay in between. The CDR3 protein is CASSSDSYGPQHF. CDR3 bases: TGTGCCAGCAGCTCGGACTCCTACGGGCCCCAGCATTTT.

V usage is TRBV2 and J usage is TRBJ2-2; TRBD1 agrees at 9 bases. Germline CDR1 and CDR2: SNHLY and FYNNEI. The CDR3 runs 14 residues. J lost 3 bases, V lost 4 bases, and 0 bases had no gene match. The DNA for the CDR3 is TGTGCCAGCAGTGGACAGGGGGACACCGGGGAGCTGTTTTTT. It encodes CASSGQGDTGELFF. Combining the CDR3 with reference TRBV2 and TRBJ2-2 gives the whole variable domain EPEVTQTPSHQVTQMGQEVILRCVPISNHLYFYWYRQILGQKVEFLVSFYNNEISEKSEIFDDQFSVERPDGSNFTLKIRSTKLEDSAMYFCASSGQGDTGELFFGEGSRLTVL.

This clone was detected only once. V and J are TRBV5-1 and TRBJ2-3; 7 nucleotides match TRBD1. From germline, CDR1 is SGHRS and CDR2 YFSETQ. CDR3 length: 15 residues. V dropped 0 bases and J dropped 4; count of bases not matched to a gene: 5. The CDR3 nucleotides are TGCGCCAGCAGCTTGGACGGACAGGACTCAGATACGCAGTATTTT. The encoded protein is CASSLDGQDSDTQYF.

Turning to this clone: The junction departs from germline at one end; a sequencing error may be responsible. V and J are TRBV13 and TRBJ1-3; D gene uncertain. This CDR3 is 12 amino acids long. CDR1 is PRHDT, CDR2 FYEKMQ, per germline (reference sequence). CDR3 nucleotides: TGTGCCAGCAGCCTGCCTGGAGACACCATATATTTT. Translating it yields CASSLPGDTIYF.

The chain links TRBV5-4 to TRBJ1-2; unclear D gene. The CDR3 totals 14 residues. Trimming shortened V by 3 bases and J by 1 base, and 10 bases separated the two germline ends. The germline V gene encodes CDR1 SGHNT and CDR2 YYREEE (reference sequence). The CDR3 nucleotides are TGTGCCAGCAGCTCTCCAGCGCTTAACTATGGCTACACCTTC. Encoded protein: CASSSPALNYGYTF.

The chain is built from TRBV30 and TRBJ1-4; D ambiguous. V was clipped by 8 bases and J by 7 bases, with 17 bases between them. This CDR3 is 13 amino acids long. Per the germline V gene, CDR1 is GTSNPN and CDR2 is SVGIG (reference sequence). CDR3 in amino acids: CAATGSGIEKLFF. For the CDR3, the DNA is TGTGCCGCCACGGGGTCGGGAATTGAAAAACTGTTTTTT.

This chain connects TRBV19 to TRBJ1-1; no clear D. Trimming stripped 6 bases from V and 0 bases from J, with 8 bases between. This CDR3 has 13 amino acids. Germline lookup yields CDR1 LNHDA and CDR2 SQIVND (reference sequence). The CDR3 coding sequence is TGTGCCAGTAGACAGAACATGAACACTGAAGCTTTCTTT. Its translation: CASRQNMNTEAFF.

The chain has TRBV19 and TRBJ1-4, with D hard to call. Germline V CDR1 and CDR2: LNHDA, SQIVND (reference sequence). The CDR3 spans 16 residues. Between the trimmed V and J ends, which lost 10 bases and 7 bases, there was a span of 25 bases. CDR3 loop: CATSNPGAGQSEKLFF. CDR3 nucleotides: TGTGCCACAAGTAACCCGGGAGCCGGGCAGAGTGAAAAACTGTTTTTT.

The chain is built from TRBV7-3 and TRBJ2-3; 8 bases fit TRBD2. V was pared by 3 bases and J by 3 bases, with 2 bases of the junction left unmatched. Germline V lookup: CDR1 SGHTA, CDR2 FQGTGA. The CDR3 runs to 14 residues. CDR3 coding DNA: TGTGCCAGCAGCTTTGGACTAGCAACAGATACGCAGTATTTT. Translated: CASSFGLATDTQYF.

The chain combines TRBV3-1 (or the pseudogene TRBV3-2) with TRBJ2-1, with TRBD2 identical over 8 bases. The CDR3 is made up of 16 amino acids. V lost 0 bases, J lost 8 bases, and 9 bases stayed unmatched. From germline, CDR1 is LGHDT and CDR2 YNNKEL (reference sequence). CDR3 nucleotide sequence: TGTGCCAGCAGCCAAGATCTGAGTAGCGGGGAGGATGAGCAGTTCTTC. Protein: CASSQDLSSGEDEQFF.

In nucleotides, the CDR3 is TGTGCCAGCAGCCAAGGGGCAGTCTCCGCCGAGCAGTACTTC. Translated: CASSQGAVSAEQYF. The rearrangement links TRBV5-6 to TRBJ2-7; D possibly corresponds to TRBD1 (5 bases). V was clipped by 4 bases and J by 6 bases, with 17 bases between them. CDR1 is SGHDT, CDR2 YYEEEE, per germline. There are 14 residues in the CDR3.

J is TRBJ1-6 and V is TRBV2; the match to TRBD1 covers 8 bases. This CDR3 spans 16 amino acids. The J segment lost 13 bases and the V segment lost 6 bases, leaving 17 bases of the junction unmatched. Germline V gene data show CDR1 as SNHLY and CDR2 as FYNNEI. The CDR3 loop is CASSVNSGTGDVPLHF. The CDR3 coding sequence is TGTGCCAGCAGCGTAAACTCCGGGACAGGTGATGTGCCCCTCCACTTT.